This is a list of T cell receptor beta chains from one sample in a study of technical replicates of blood from a few donors. TCRdb's copy holds only in-frame clones and misses some; the assay was immunoSEQ multiplex PCR. The repertoire holds 80,000 to 100,000 clones, with around 96% as singletons. Sequencing was done on a sample of T cells isolated from PBMCs. The receptors derive from a human donor in good health. The CDR3 runs from the conserved cysteine through the conserved F or W. The order of the fields is clone size, CDR3 length, D gene, V gene, J gene, CDR3 protein, CDR3 DNA. D genes are given only for firm matches. Only some rows state a clone size, as once, few, many or a class for expanded clones.

>once|15|TRBD2|TRBV4-2|TRBJ2-7
CASSQDRGLATEQYF
TGTGCCAGCAGCCAAGATCGGGGACTAGCGACCGAGCAGTACTTC
>-|19|-|TRBV7-9|TRBJ2-1
CASSLVYSFPDGAANEQFF
TGTGCCAGCAGCTTAGTTTATTCATTCCCAGATGGCGCGGCCAATGAGCAGTTCTTC
>-|17|TRBD2|TRBV27|TRBJ2-7
CASSLLAGGYGPYEQYF
TGTGCCAGCAGTTTGCTAGCGGGAGGCTACGGGCCCTACGAGCAGTACTTC
>once|15|-|TRBV6-5|TRBJ2-7
CASSYASQGLHEQYF
TGTGCCAGCAGTTACGCCTCGCAGGGGCTCCACGAGCAGTACTTC
>-|12|TRBD1|TRBV11-2|TRBJ2-7
CASSLGGQQQYF
TGTGCCAGCAGCTTAGGGGGACAGCAGCAGTACTTC
>-|12|-|TRBV5-1|TRBJ2-7
CASSLGGYEQYF
TGCGCCAGCAGCTTGGGCGGCTACGAGCAGTACTTC
>-|16|TRBD1|TRBV4-1|TRBJ1-5
CASSPLYQGGNQPQHF
TGCGCCAGCAGCCCGCTATACCAGGGGGGCAATCAGCCCCAGCATTTT
>-|14|-|TRBV7-8|TRBJ1-2
CASSLALGGYGYTF
TGTGCCAGCAGCTTAGCGTTGGGAGGCTATGGCTACACCTTC
>-|12|-|TRBV7-9|TRBJ2-7
CASSFPGGEQYF
TGTGCCAGCAGCTTTCCAGGGGGGGAGCAGTACTTC
>-|13|-|TRBV19|TRBJ1-4
CASSPRPGEKLFF
TGTGCCAGTAGCCCGCGGCCAGGGGAAAAACTGTTTTTT
>-|15|TRBD1|TRBV28|TRBJ2-7
CASTLSTGGRYEQYF
TGTGCCAGCACCCTTTCCACAGGGGGCAGGTACGAGCAGTACTTC
>-|13|-|TRBV19|TRBJ2-1
CASSISSYNEQFF
TGTGCCAGTAGTATATCGAGCTACAATGAGCAGTTCTTC
>few|14|-|TRBV19|TRBJ1-2
CASSPKRGSLGYTF
TGTGCCAGTAGTCCCAAACGGGGGTCGTTGGGCTACACCTTC
>-|17|-|TRBV4-2|TRBJ2-2
CASSLKQHPGDNGELFF
TGTGCCAGCAGCCTTAAGCAGCATCCGGGAGACAACGGGGAGCTGTTTTTT
>-|13|-|TRBV7-3|TRBJ1-6
CASSLWGDSPLHF
TGTGCCAGCAGCTTATGGGGGGATTCACCCCTCCACTTT
>-|15|-|TRBV5-1|TRBJ1-5
CASSPTGLSNQPQHF
TGCGCCAGCAGTCCCACAGGCCTTAGCAATCAGCCCCAGCATTTT
>-|15|TRBD1|TRBV18|TRBJ1-1
CASSQTGERNTEAFF
TGTGCCAGCTCACAAACAGGGGAACGAAACACTGAAGCTTTCTTT
>-|21|TRBD2|TRBV7-8|TRBJ2-4
CASSLVVRTSGRIDPENIQYF
TGTGCCAGCAGCTTAGTAGTTAGGACTAGCGGGAGAATAGATCCGGAAAACATTCAGTACTTC
>-|15|-|TRBV6-5|TRBJ2-1
CASSAYGGHWHEQFF
TGTGCCAGCAGCGCGTACGGTGGGCACTGGCATGAGCAGTTCTTC
>-|13|-|TRBV5-8|TRBJ1-1
CASSLGGIPEAFF
TGTGCCAGCAGCTTGGGAGGGATTCCTGAAGCTTTCTTT
>-|14|TRBD1|TRBV19|TRBJ2-7
CASSTGTGSYEQYF
TGTGCCAGTAGTACCGGGACAGGGTCCTACGAGCAGTACTTC
>-|14|-|TRBV2|TRBJ2-6
CASSDPSGANVLTF
TGTGCCAGCAGTGATCCTTCTGGGGCCAACGTCCTGACTTTC
>-|13|-|TRBV15|TRBJ2-7
CATSRPDTYEQYF
TGTGCCACCAGCAGGCCGGACACTTACGAGCAGTACTTC
>-|12|TRBD2|TRBV6-6|TRBJ2-4
CAVSGAGSIQYF
TGTGCCGTTAGCGGGGCCGGTAGCATTCAGTACTTC
>-|15|-|TRBV19|TRBJ2-5
CASSIVGTPEETQYF
TGTGCCAGTAGTATAGTCGGGACACCCGAAGAGACCCAGTACTTC
>-|15|TRBD2|TRBV6-1|TRBJ2-2
CATIPTGGAPGELFF
TGTGCCACAATTCCTACCGGGGGGGCCCCCGGGGAGCTGTTTTTT
>-|14|-|TRBV6-5|TRBJ1-6
CASSPSSKLSPLHF
TGTGCCAGCAGTCCCTCTTCGAAACTTTCACCCCTCCACTTT
>-|14|TRBD1|TRBV9|TRBJ2-4
CASSADRGGNIQYF
TGTGCCAGCAGCGCGGACAGGGGAGGTAACATTCAGTACTTC
>few|13|TRBD1|TRBV27|TRBJ2-1
CASSRDRANEQFF
TGTGCCAGCAGCCGGGACAGGGCCAATGAGCAGTTCTTC
>-|15|-|TRBV4-1|TRBJ2-7
CASSVQGELTYEQYF
TGCGCCAGCAGCGTACAGGGTGAACTGACCTACGAGCAGTACTTC
>-|15|-|TRBV5-4|TRBJ2-1
CASSLVLADNNEQFF
TGTGCCAGCAGCTTGGTACTAGCCGATAACAATGAGCAGTTCTTC
>-|13|-|TRBV27|TRBJ2-7
CASSFRISYEQYF
TGTGCCAGCAGTTTCAGAATTTCCTACGAGCAGTACTTC
>-|15|TRBD1|TRBV11-3|TRBJ2-5
CASSARQGPQETQYF
TGTGCCAGCAGCGCAAGACAGGGACCCCAAGAGACCCAGTACTTC
>-|13|-|TRBV28|TRBJ2-7
CASSDLPPNEQYF
TGTGCCAGCAGCGACTTACCCCCCAACGAGCAGTACTTC
>-|15|TRBD2|TRBV12-5|TRBJ2-1
CASGHRLAGYNEQFF
TGTGCTAGTGGTCACAGACTAGCGGGATACAATGAGCAGTTCTTC
>-|17|-|TRBV7-8|TRBJ2-5
CASSLVGRGTKQETQYF
TGTGCCAGCAGCTTAGTGGGTAGAGGTACGAAACAAGAGACCCAGTACTTC
>-|15|-|TRBV9|TRBJ1-2
CASSSLGGYNYGYTF
TGTGCCAGCAGCTCCCTGGGGGGGTATAACTATGGCTACACCTTC
>-|15|-|TRBV6-1|TRBJ2-1
CASSEGAGSYNEQFF
TGTGCCAGCAGTGAAGGGGCGGGGTCTTACAATGAGCAGTTCTTC
>once|18|TRBD2|TRBV4-2|TRBJ2-3
CASSQGSSGGRSTDTQYF
TGTGCCAGCAGCCAAGGATCCAGCGGGGGCCGCAGCACAGATACGCAGTATTTT
>-|13|-|TRBV7-3|TRBJ2-3
CASSPTPQAPQYF
TGTGCCAGCAGCCCGACCCCCCAGGCCCCGCAGTATTTT
>-|14|-|TRBV11-3|TRBJ1-1
CASSPEGYVTEAFF
TGTGCCAGCAGCCCCGAGGGTTATGTCACTGAAGCTTTCTTT